The count of the clone carrying this TCR beta chain is one. Its target is unknown. The data originate from a study of PD-1 blockade in classical Hodgkin lymphoma. Findings of the study overall: CD4+ but not CD8+ TCR diversity rose significantly by C4D1.

Sequenced by immunoSEQ multiplex PCR; TCRdb stores in-frame clones only, minus some. The sample holds about 94,000 clones, about 88% seen once. Every patient had relapsed following autologous stem cell transplantation, and cohorts differed in brentuximab vedotin exposure. The source was peripheral blood mononuclear cells (PBMCs), collected before the second cycle of nivolumab. The source of this sequence is a human donor with classical Hodgkin lymphoma.

CDR3 coding DNA: TGTGCCAGCAGTCCCCTCGGCGGTCCCAATCAGCCCCAGCATTTT. It codes for CASSPLGGPNQPQHF. The chain has TRBV27 and TRBJ1-5, with D unclear. This CDR3 contains 15 residues. Germline V gene data show CDR1 as MNHEY and CDR2 as SMNVEV (reference sequence). Trimming shortened V by 5 bases and J by 3 bases, and 14 bases separated the two germline ends.